What follows describes a single T cell receptor (beta chain). CDR3 length: 12 residues. Between the trimmed V and J ends, which lost 9 bases and 1 base, there was a span of 9 bases. Germline CDR1 and CDR2: MDHEN and SYDVKM. The data stem from a study of blood T cell repertoires in COVID-19. About the research overall: T cells, B-cell-depleted T cells, or PBMCs supplied cDNA or gDNA.

The protocol was immunoSEQ multiplex PCR, while the TCRdb copy is restricted to in-frame clones and leaves out a portion. The sample yields 70,000 to 85,000 clones, around 80% seen once. This TCR was sampled from a man older than 75 with active or convalescent COVID-19. This chain joins TRBV28 and TRBJ1-1; D remains ambiguous. Sequencing was done on a sample of peripheral blood. CDR3 sequence (DNA): TGTGCCAGTACTTCAGGGAACACTGAAGCTTTCTTT. Protein product: CASTSGNTEAFF.